Sequencing of this TCR beta chain was carried out in a study of blood T cell repertoires in COVID-19. TCRdb's table, derived via immunoSEQ multiplex PCR, lists solely in-frame clones and lacks some. The table lists approximately 91,000 clones, 80% of them singletons. J was trimmed by 4 bases and V by 8 bases; bases with no gene match: 7. CDR1 and CDR2 from the germline V gene are MNHEY and SVGAGI. The CDR3 totals 13 residues. This sequence was found in a human donor in a cohort sampled during active COVID-19. The chain uses TRBV6-5 and TRBJ2-5; TRBD1 matches 7 bases. Sequencing was performed on peripheral blood. CDR3 loop: CASAYRGLETQYF. Written as DNA, the CDR3 is TGTGCCAGCGCATACAGGGGTTTAGAGACCCAGTACTTC.